A single T cell receptor beta chain is shown here with its context. Its antigen is still unknown. The sample holds no much larger clone one base away, and base qualities are not on file. The sample belongs to a study of shared clonotypes between healthy human individuals (dated by TCRdb to the early 2020s). For the wider study: The cohort comprised a couple of women and a few men aged 18 to 49 years. Per donor, three plates each were used for CD4 naive and CD4 memory, two for CD8 naive, and one for CD8 memory. Blood TCR repertoires of five healthy adults were deeply sequenced to estimate repertoire size and the extent of clonotype sharing between individuals. Different laboratories and diverse techniques were used to prepare libraries and sequence TCR repertoires, to increase sequencing depth and limit assay-specific biases. Between about 0.94 and 8.9 billion PBMCs per donor were obtained by leukapheresis.

Clipping removes 5 bases from V and 0 bases from J, with 6 as the unmatched junction base count. There are 15 amino acids in the CDR3, from cysteine to phenylalanine inclusive. The only DNA kept is the CDR3, 45 bases in frame from the first base. The germline V gene specifies MNHNS as CDR1 and SASEGT as CDR2. Healthy HIV-negative adults with no recently reported acute infections or vaccinations were included as donors. All donors were Caucasian adults living in Nashville, Tennessee, USA. Magnetic negative selection was used to enrich CD4+ T cells, after which naive cells were positively selected on CD45RA and the negative fraction became the memory subset. After blood collection by leukapheresis, PBMCs were isolated using Ficoll-Histopaque density gradient centrifugation and then cryopreserved in the vapor phase of liquid nitrogen. Purity and quantity of every magnetically sorted T cell population were checked by analytical flow cytometry. Each sorted fraction had its genomic DNA isolated and then quantified by UV absorbance on a Nanodrop 2000c.

What the research found in general, with its limitations: About 5% of naive CD4, 3.5% of naive CD8, 2.3% of memory CD4, and about 0.4% of memory CD8 clonotypes were shared across several donors. Clonotypes shared by all four sorted-subset donors showed higher generation probabilities than non-shared clonotypes. Because the study included only a small number of donors, the genetic and exposure-history diversity represented was limited. Sampling was restricted to blood, and TCR repertoires in tissue are likely to differ from TCR repertoires in blood. Naive subsets generally had larger estimated clonotype richness than memory subsets. Rarefaction of sorted-subset datasets indicated incomplete sequencing despite the large sequencing depth. Based on pairwise subsampling, the degree of clonotype sharing among donors was expected to be affected by sequencing depth.

TCR CDR3 regions were amplified from genomic DNA by multiplex PCR using the deep immunoSEQ assay. For each cell subset, the extracted genomic DNA was distributed evenly across all wells of several immunoSEQ 96-well plates, and each plate served as one replicate. For sorted subsets, 200 to 250 ng of genomic DNA, equivalent to 30,000 or so T cell genomes, went into each replicate PCR. Purified libraries were quantified with a Qubit 3.0 fluorometer, sized on a Bioanalyzer 2100, and re-quantified with the KAPA Library Quantification kit. Each immunoSEQ 96-well plate was sequenced on its own single-read 150-cycle Illumina NextSeq 550 flow cell. The study's processing was this. The immunoSEQ output contained only junctional sequences without quality scores, so filtering could not match that applied to full-length reads. To assign V/J genes and CDR3, sequences were annotated against IMGT germline references using PyIR, a Python wrapper for IgBLAST v1.9. Reads were removed for weak V/J assignments (E-value above 1e-6), missing CDR3, stop codons, out-of-frame junctions, or ambiguous translated residues. V3J clonotypes were defined as sequences sharing an identical inferred V gene, J gene, and CDR3 amino acid sequence. The percentage overlap between two repertoires was calculated by dividing the number of shared unique clonotypes by the size of the smaller repertoire. Repertoire richness was assessed with RTK rarefaction, the Chao1 estimator, and Recon v2.1 estimates of unobserved clonotypes. Generation probabilities for all TCRbeta clonotypes obtained by the gDNA method from a handful of donors were computed using OLGA. Not all clones reach the TCRdb copy of this immuneACCESS table, which keeps in-frame sequences only. Checked studies attribute under half of the gap to unresolved V genes and leave the rest unexplained. V and J calls and clone size are those listed in that table; D and trimming were worked out from the DNA. A total of some 650,000 clones appear in this sample, more than 95% of them only once. Of the sample, 0.057% is held by the ten largest clones.

The rearranged chain carries TRBV6-1 and TRBJ1-2, with 7 bases matching TRBD1. Specimen: naive CD4+ T cells sorted from blood. Interpreted using the paper, the cell subset or site label stands for: CD45RA+ positively selected. This sequence originates from a woman younger than 45 in good health. The encoded CDR3 is CASSFEGQTNYGYTF. The DNA sequence is as follows: TGTGCCAGCAGTTTTGAGGGACAGACTAACTATGGCTACACCTTC.